A selection of T cell receptor beta chains follows, all from one sample in a study of T cells in Graves' hyperthyroidism and ophthalmopathy. MiXCR, run by TCRdb on the multiplex PCR reads, gives a single entry per CDR3 protein. The sample shows hundreds of thousands of distinct CDR3 sequences, approximately 15% of them seen only once. Sequencing was carried out using blood. These receptor sequences come from a woman between 18 and 29 years old with Graves' hyperthyroidism. Both conserved end residues are part of each CDR3. D genes are given only for firm matches. The size field is filled for only some rows; it gives once, few, many or a size class.

clone_size j_call d_call cdr3_length v_call cdr3_aa cdr3_nt
many TRBJ2-4 TRBD1 15 TRBV12-3/TRBV12-4 CASSRTGVGKNIQYF TGTGCCAGCAGCCGAACAGGGGTGGGCAAAAACATTCAGTACTTC
. TRBJ2-2 . 16 TRBV12-3/TRBV12-4 CASSLEGGLIPGELFF TGTGCCAGCAGTTTAGAGGGGGGGCTGATCCCCGGGGAGCTGTTTTTT
many TRBJ2-7 TRBD2 14 TRBV7-8 CASSSGTSVAKQYF TGTGCCAGCAGCTCCGGGACTAGTGTAGCGAAGCAGTACTTC
. TRBJ2-1 . 16 TRBV7-9 CASSPAGAGTYNEQFF TGTGCCAGCAGCCCGGCGGGGGCGGGAACCTACAATGAGCAGTTCTTC
many TRBJ1-2 TRBD1 15 TRBV11-2 CASSLGTGGPRGYTF TGTGCCAGCAGCTTGGGGACAGGGGGGCCTAGGGGCTACACCTTC
few TRBJ2-2 TRBD2 20 TRBV6-1 CASSSTGLAGTNYFTGELFF TGTGCCAGCAGTTCCACGGGACTAGCGGGGACCAATTACTTCACCGGGGAGCTGTTTTTT
many TRBJ1-1 . 15 TRBV29-1 CSVDGAGRVNTEAFF TGCAGCGTTGATGGGGCAGGTCGCGTGAACACTGAAGCTTTCTTT
. TRBJ2-1 . 18 TRBV6-5 CASSYVGYKGTGDNEQFF TGTGCCAGCAGTTACGTCGGGTACAAGGGTACGGGGGACAATGAGCAGTTCTTC
many TRBJ2-3 . 14 TRBV5-1 CASSLVTSTDTQYF TGCGCCAGCAGCTTGGTTACCTCCACAGATACGCAGTATTTT
few TRBJ2-4 TRBD2 16 TRBV5-4 CASSLELAGGRNIQYF TGTGCCAGCAGCTTGGAACTAGCGGGAGGAAGGAACATTCAGTACTTC
many TRBJ2-3 . 12 TRBV2 CASRGSAYTQYF TGTGCCAGCAGGGGATCGGCATATACGCAGTATTTT
many TRBJ2-5 . 15 TRBV6-6 CASSYLGGNQETQYF TGTGCCAGCAGTTACTTGGGGGGCAACCAAGAGACCCAGTACTTC
many TRBJ2-5 TRBD1 15 TRBV11-2 CASSTGTAYQETQYF TGTGCCAGCAGCACCGGGACAGCGTACCAAGAGACCCAGTACTTC
many TRBJ1-2 . 14 TRBV7-8 CASSSLKQGYGYTF TGTGCCAGCAGCTCCCTGAAACAGGGCTATGGCTACACCTTC
few TRBJ1-4 . 14 TRBV10-1 CASSESRADEKLFF TGCGCCAGCAGTGAGTCCAGGGCGGATGAAAAACTGTTTTTT
. TRBJ2-5 TRBD2 12 TRBV20-1 CSATAGDVTQYF TGCAGTGCTACCGCGGGGGATGTGACCCAGTACTTC
few TRBJ2-4 . 16 TRBV11-2 CASSTSGGLAKNIQYF TGTGCCAGCAGCACCTCAGGGGGGCTAGCCAAAAACATTCAGTACTTC
. TRBJ2-7 TRBD2 16 TRBV12-5 CASGLVLGGGAYEQYF TGTGCTAGTGGTTTGGTACTGGGCGGGGGGGCCTACGAGCAGTACTTC
many TRBJ1-5 . 16 TRBV28 CASTSKGRRSNQPQHF TGTGCCAGCACCTCAAAGGGCAGGAGGAGCAATCAGCCCCAGCATTTT
. TRBJ1-1 . 14 TRBV4-1 CASSQVQLNTEAFF TGCGCCAGCAGCCAAGTCCAGCTGAACACTGAAGCTTTCTTT
few TRBJ2-7 TRBD2 14 TRBV7-2 CASSFLGGGREQYF TGTGCCAGCAGCTTCCTCGGGGGGGGCCGCGAGCAGTACTTC
few TRBJ2-1 . 11 TRBV7-9 CASHRGSGQFF TGTGCCAGCCATCGGGGATCAGGGCAGTTCTTC
many TRBJ2-1 TRBD2 17 TRBV11-2 CASSLRTSGRWDNEQFF TGTGCCAGCAGCTTAAGGACTAGCGGGAGGTGGGACAATGAGCAGTTCTTC
. TRBJ2-1 TRBD2 16 TRBV11-2 CASSPLTSGSSNEQFF TGTGCCAGCAGCCCCCTCACTAGCGGGTCGAGTAATGAGCAGTTCTTC
few TRBJ1-2 . 14 TRBV29-1 CSVGLDMTNYGYTF TGCAGCGTGGGCTTGGACATGACAAACTATGGCTACACCTTC
many TRBJ2-7 . 13 TRBV7-9 CASSRAVTYEQYF TGTGCCAGCAGCCGGGCCGTAACCTACGAGCAGTACTTC
many TRBJ1-2 . 13 TRBV3-1 CASSQLRGNGYTF TGTGCCAGCAGCCAATTACGGGGGAATGGCTACACCTTC
few TRBJ1-5 . 14 TRBV20-1 CSAQRLDSNQPQHF TGCAGTGCCCAGAGGTTGGATAGCAATCAGCCCCAGCATTTT
. TRBJ2-2 TRBD1 17 TRBV18 CASSPTGTGSNTGELFF TGTGCCAGCTCACCGACCGGGACAGGGTCGAACACCGGGGAGCTGTTTTTT
many TRBJ1-2 TRBD1 14 TRBV18 CASSPIGTGYGYTF TGTGCCAGCTCACCAATCGGGACAGGGTATGGCTACACCTTC
many TRBJ2-7 . 13 TRBV28 CASSTGSTYEQYF TGTGCCAGCAGTACCGGGTCGACGTACGAGCAGTACTTC
. TRBJ2-2 . 13 TRBV28 CASSLPRRGELFF TGTGCCAGCAGTTTACCACGCAGGGGGGAGCTGTTTTTT
many TRBJ1-1 . 13 TRBV7-2 CASSRAGNTEAFF TGTGCCAGCTCTCGAGCCGGGAACACTGAAGCTTTCTTT
. TRBJ2-1 . 15 TRBV20-1 CSAARGPVGYNEQFF TGCAGTGCCGCCCGCGGGCCCGTCGGCTACAATGAGCAGTTCTTC
. TRBJ2-7 TRBD1 16 TRBV5-1 CASSLVGTGGIYEQYF TGCGCCAGCAGCTTGGTAGGGACAGGGGGCATATACGAGCAGTACTTC
many TRBJ2-7 TRBD1 14 TRBV12-3/TRBV12-4 CASGDSGQGYEQYF TGTGCCAGCGGGGACTCGGGACAGGGGTATGAGCAGTACTTC
. TRBJ1-5 TRBD1 17 TRBV25-1 CASSYRDSEHFNQPQHF TGTGCCAGCAGTTACCGGGACAGCGAACACTTTAATCAGCCCCAGCATTTT
. TRBJ1-5 . 15 TRBV5-1 CASSLAGRNNQPQHF TGCGCCAGCAGCTTGGCCGGACGGAACAATCAGCCCCAGCATTTT
many TRBJ1-1 TRBD1 13 TRBV7-3 CASSFDRATEAFF TGTGCCAGCAGCTTCGACAGGGCCACTGAAGCTTTCTTT
many TRBJ2-7 TRBD1 14 TRBV12-3/TRBV12-4 CASSTEDRGHEQYF TGTGCCAGCAGTACTGAGGACAGGGGTCACGAGCAGTACTTC
many TRBJ2-3 . 15 TRBV5-1 CASSLGDTPSGTQYF TGCGCCAGCAGCCTTGGAGATACTCCCAGTGGGACGCAGTATTTT
. TRBJ2-3 . 12 TRBV29-1 CSVNRDTETQYF TGCAGCGTTAACCGGGACACAGAGACGCAGTATTTT
. TRBJ2-3 TRBD2 16 TRBV7-9 CASSATSGRAGDTQYF TGTGCCAGCAGCGCTACTAGCGGGAGGGCCGGAGATACGCAGTATTTT
. TRBJ1-3 . 14 TRBV29-1 CSAAIDNSGNTIYF TGCAGTGCGGCGATCGACAACTCTGGAAACACCATATATTTT
. TRBJ1-2 . 21 TRBV13 CAGSLGPPFSGTSPTNYGYTF TGTGCCGGCAGCTTAGGCCCCCCTTTTTCCGGGACCTCACCTACTAACTATGGCTACACCTTC
. TRBJ2-3 TRBD1 15 TRBV10-3 CAISEQGQGTDTQYF TGTGCCATCAGTGAGCAAGGACAGGGCACAGATACGCAGTATTTT
. TRBJ2-1 . 13 TRBV30 CARRGDGANEQFF TGTGCCCGGAGGGGGGATGGGGCCAATGAGCAGTTCTTC
many TRBJ2-2 . 13 TRBV6-2/TRBV6-3 CAVHREFTGELFF TGTGCCGTCCACCGGGAGTTCACCGGGGAGCTGTTTTTT